The clone carrying this TCR beta chain appeared a single time. What it binds is unknown. This record belongs to a study of cytomegalovirus exposure and HLA in healthy donors. Study-level points and caveats: One variant, a missense change in DCLRE1C, was linked in a later analysis to TCR beta V- and J-gene trimming.

V was cut by 4 bases and J by 0 bases, with 14 bases left in between. CDR3 length: 16 amino acids. Germline V gene data show CDR1 as SGHNT and CDR2 as YYREEE (reference sequence). Amplification used 60 Vbeta primers and 13 Jbeta primers. Original analysis: As a later analysis found, there were 78 million or so unique TCR beta chains, of which some 10 million were shared. Using immunoSEQ multiplex PCR, the repertoire was profiled, and TCRdb retains in-frame clones only, with some absent. V, J and clone size reflect that table, while D and trimming were determined from the DNA. In the table there are 130,000 or so clones, approximately 8% of which are singletons.

Input material: PBMCs. The V gene is TRBV5-4, the J gene TRBJ2-1; tentatively, D is TRBD2 (7 bases). The TCR originated in a woman aged 40 to 55 in good health and CMV-seropositive. The CDR3 is CASSPGGSSSYNEQFF. The CDR3 DNA reads TGTGCCAGCAGCCCGGGGGGCTCGAGCTCCTACAATGAGCAGTTCTTC. The full variable domain, completed using reference TRBV5-4 and TRBJ2-1, is ETGVTQSPTHLIKTRGQQVTLRCSSQSGHNTVSWYQQALGQGPQFIFQYYREEENGRGNFPPRFSGLQFPNYSSELNVNALELDDSALYLCASSPGGSSSYNEQFFGPGTRLTVL.